One and the same sample provided the 20 T cell receptor beta chains below, sequenced in a study of molecular identifiers for immune sequencing clone quantification. One entry per CDR3 protein results from TCRdb running MiXCR on the PCR reads. This sample has tens of thousands of distinct CDR3 sequences, with around 17% found just once. Specimen: naive CD8+ T cells from blood, with Jurkat cell RNA spiked in. Subset noted: FACS-sorted CD8+CD4-CCR7+CD45RA+ naive T cells. The receptors derive from a human donor in good health. Some libraries in this study had Jurkat cell RNA spiked in.

This clonotype showed up many times. This chain uses TRBV6-1 with TRBJ1-5; D not certain. CDR1 and CDR2 (germline): MNHNS, SASEGT. There are 14 residues in the CDR3. Trimming removed 7 bases at V and 7 bases at J, with 17 bases between. The CDR3 loop reads CASMNRDQRQPQHF. DNA of the CDR3: TGTGCCAGCATGAATCGGGATCAGAGACAGCCCCAGCATTTT.

This clonotype was counted between two and nine times. V usage is TRBV19 and J usage is TRBJ2-3; no reliable D call. The CDR3 is 15 amino acids. Looked up from germline, CDR1 is LNHDA and CDR2 is SQIVND (reference sequence). The V and J ends lost 2 bases and 2 bases respectively, with 11 bases between them. CDR3 DNA sequence: TGTGCCAGTAGTATAATCGGCCTACCCACAGATACGCAGTATTTT. Translating gives CASSIIGLPTDTQYF.

V usage is TRBV6-2 or TRBV6-3 and J usage is TRBJ2-7, with D unclear. Germline-derived CDR1 and CDR2 are MNHEY and SVGEGT. Trimming took off 2 bases at V and 5 bases at J, with 13 bases between the two ends. This CDR3 is 14 amino acids long. CDR3 protein: CASSYPTRTDEQYF. CDR3 DNA: TGTGCCAGCAGTTACCCTACCCGGACGGACGAGCAGTACTTC.

About this clonotype itself: With a much larger clone just one base away, this may be a read error. The rearrangement joins TRBV27 to TRBJ2-5, with D perhaps TRBD1 or TRBD2 (5 bases each). Germline CDR1 is MNHEY and CDR2 is SMNVEV (reference sequence). The CDR3 is 16 amino acids. Trimming took off 0 bases at V and 4 bases at J, with 15 bases between the two ends. The CDR3 spells CASSLSVGTRRETQYF. CDR3 coding DNA: TGTGCCAGCAGTTTATCGGTCGGGACCAGACGAGAGACCCAGTACTTC.

This clonotype was counted at least ten times. This rearrangement joins TRBV5-8 to TRBJ2-7; D gene unclear. The CDR3 runs 11 residues. V dropped 4 bases and J dropped 7 bases, with 9 bases sitting between them. Looked up from germline, CDR1 is SGHTS and CDR2 is YDEGEE. The CDR3 loop is CASSPSREQYF. DNA for the CDR3: TGTGCCAGCAGCCCCAGTCGGGAGCAGTACTTC.

This clonotype has at least ten counts. The rearrangement links TRBV2 to TRBJ1-1; D may be TRBD1 (5 bases). V was trimmed by 4 bases and J by 4 bases, leaving 13 bases between them. Germline CDR1 is SNHLY and CDR2 is FYNNEI. The CDR3 sequence is 14 residues long. CDR3 sequence: CASSAKTGGTEAFF. CDR3 nucleotides: TGTGCCAGCAGTGCAAAGACGGGGGGCACTGAAGCTTTCTTT.

This clonotype was found many times. The chain combines TRBV7-9 with TRBJ2-5, with D hard to call. V was shortened by 7 bases and J by 1 base, with 7 bases between the two germline ends. In germline, CDR1 is SEHNR, CDR2 FQNEAQ (reference sequence). The CDR3 is made up of 12 amino acids. CDR3 protein: CASTEVQETQYF. The DNA for the CDR3 is TGTGCCAGCACGGAAGTCCAAGAGACCCAGTACTTC.

This clonotype was picked up many times. The chain is built from TRBV4-1 and TRBJ2-7; 10 bases line up with TRBD1. The length of the CDR3 is 17 residues. The germline V gene encodes CDR1 MGHRA and CDR2 YSYEKL. J was trimmed by 7 bases and V by 0 bases; bases with no gene match: 12. Here the CDR3 DNA reads TGCGCCAGCAGCCAAGAGGCGTCCGGGACAGGGGTGCGTGAGCAGTACTTC. Encoded protein: CASSQEASGTGVREQYF.

A remark on this clonotype: A much larger clone lies a single base off, so this may be a read error. The chain links TRBV6-4 to TRBJ1-1, with D unresolved. Per germline, CDR1 MRHNA and CDR2 SNTAGT. The CDR3 consists of 11 residues. The chain's CDR3 is CAGSDGAEAFF. CDR3 sequence (DNA): TGTGCCGGCAGTGACGGGGCTGAAGCTTTCTTT.

This clonotype has ten or more counts. The chain recombines TRBV7-8 with TRBJ2-1; D unresolved. CDR3 size: 17 residues. V lost 3 bases and J lost 9, with 24 bases in between. The germline V gene has CDR1 SGHVS and CDR2 FQNEAQ. This CDR3 reads CASSFGLTNIYKAEQFF. CDR3 nucleotides: TGTGCCAGCAGCTTTGGGCTTACAAATATCTACAAGGCTGAGCAGTTCTTC.

To note about this clonotype: The CDR3 end shows no conserved phenylalanine or tryptophan, and so a read error is likely. The rearrangement uses TRBV7-2 and TRBJ2-3, with D possibly matching TRBD2 (6 bases). The CDR3 contains 16 residues. The germline gives CDR1 SGHTA, CDR2 FQGNSA. The CDR3 is CASSLEGIAATDMQYS. The CDR3 nucleotides are TGTGCCAGCAGCTTAGAGGGAATAGCGGCAACAGATATGCAGTATTCT.

With regard to this clonotype: This may stem from a read error, because a much larger clone lies one nucleotide away. The chain has TRBV28 and TRBJ1-1; no reliable D call. The CDR3 extends over 14 amino acids. The germline V gene has CDR1 MDHEN and CDR2 SYDVKM. DNA for the CDR3: TGTGCCAGCAGGCCTCGGTTAGGGTCTACTGAAGCTTCCTTT. This codes for CASRPRLGSTEASF.

This clonotype came up many times. This chain links TRBV5-8 with TRBJ2-7, with a weak D call TRBD2 (5 bases). Between the trimmed V and J ends, which lost 4 bases and 7 bases, there was a span of 15 bases. CDR1 is SGHTS, CDR2 YDEGEE, per germline. CDR3 size: 13 residues. CDR3 loop: CASSGLMIREQYF. CDR3 DNA: TGTGCCAGCAGCGGACTTATGATACGGGAGCAGTACTTC.

This clonotype was seen repeatedly, ten times or more. The genes are TRBV4-3 and TRBJ1-5; D possibly corresponds to TRBD1 (6 bases). This CDR3 has 15 residues. CDR1 is LGHNA, CDR2 YSLEER, per germline. V lost 0 bases to trimming and J lost 2 bases, with 8 bases between them. CDR3 amino acids: CASSQDGGRNQPQHF. In nucleotides, the CDR3 is TGCGCCAGCAGCCAAGATGGGGGCCGCAATCAGCCCCAGCATTTT.

This clonotype has more than one count but fewer than ten. The V gene is TRBV6-2 or TRBV6-3, the J gene TRBJ2-7; D possibly corresponds to TRBD1 (5 bases). The CDR3 sequence is 13 residues long. Trimming left V 8 bases short and J 3 bases short, with 14 bases between. Germline-derived CDR1 and CDR2 are MNHEY and SVGEGT. The CDR3 protein is CASQDRTDYEQYF. The CDR3, as DNA: TGTGCCAGCCAAGACAGAACCGACTACGAGCAGTACTTC.

This clonotype has ten or more counts. The rearrangement joins TRBV5-1 to TRBJ2-3; 9 bases align to TRBD1. Germline CDR1 and CDR2: SGHRS and YFSETQ. The J segment lost 3 bases and the V segment lost 0 bases, leaving 5 bases of the junction unmatched. This CDR3 has 16 amino acids. In DNA, the CDR3 is TGCGCCAGCAGCTTGGCCGGGACAGGGACAACAGATACGCAGTATTTT. Its protein product is CASSLAGTGTTDTQYF.

At least ten counts were recorded for this clonotype. CDR3 region: CASSQKAGTRTVNEQFF. The CDR3, as DNA: TGCGCCAGCAGCCAGAAAGCCGGGACTAGGACGGTAAATGAGCAGTTCTTC. This chain links TRBV4-3 with TRBJ2-1; TRBD2 agrees at 8 bases. V lost 3 bases, J lost 7 bases, and 14 bases stayed unmatched. Germline V gives CDR1 LGHNA, CDR2 YSLEER. This CDR3 contains 17 residues.

This clonotype was recorded at least ten times. The chain carries TRBV5-4 and TRBJ2-7; D may be TRBD2 (6 bases). Germline CDR1 SGHNT, CDR2 YYREEE (reference sequence). The CDR3 is 15 residues long. Deletions cut 2 bases from V and 4 bases from J, with 16 bases between. The CDR3 loop reads CASSFGSGLGYEQYF. CDR3 coding DNA: TGTGCCAGCAGCTTCGGTAGCGGATTGGGATACGAGCAGTACTTC.

This clonotype has more than one count but fewer than ten. The chain links TRBV13 to TRBJ2-1; D remains unclear. This CDR3 is 13 amino acids long. The ends were cut back, 3 bases at V and 0 bases at J, with 3 bases in the middle. CDR1 PRHDT and CDR2 FYEKMQ come from the germline V gene (reference sequence). The DNA for the CDR3 is TGTGCCAGCAGCTTTCCCTCCTACAATGAGCAGTTCTTC. Protein: CASSFPSYNEQFF.

This clonotype was recorded at least ten times. V is TRBV4-1 and J is TRBJ2-7, with 8 bases fitting TRBD1. The CDR3 contains 13 residues. Looked up from germline, CDR1 is MGHRA and CDR2 is YSYEKL. The junction had 3 bases not matched to a gene; V was cut back by 2 bases and J by 6 bases. The CDR3 DNA follows: TGCGCCAGCAGCCAACAAGACAGGGGCGAGCAGTACTTC. Protein product: CASSQQDRGEQYF.